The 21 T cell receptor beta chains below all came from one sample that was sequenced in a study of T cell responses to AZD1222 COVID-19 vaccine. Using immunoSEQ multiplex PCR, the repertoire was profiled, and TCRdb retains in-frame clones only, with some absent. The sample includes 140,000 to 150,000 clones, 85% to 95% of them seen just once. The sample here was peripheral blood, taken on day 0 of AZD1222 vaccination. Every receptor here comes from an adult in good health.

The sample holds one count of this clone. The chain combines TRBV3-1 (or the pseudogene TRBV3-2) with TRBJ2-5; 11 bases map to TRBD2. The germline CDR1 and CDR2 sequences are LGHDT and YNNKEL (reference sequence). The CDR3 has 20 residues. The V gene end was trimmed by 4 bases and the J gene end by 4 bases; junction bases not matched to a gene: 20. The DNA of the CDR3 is TGTGCCAGCAGCCTCGGTCCCGCGACTAGCGGGAAAGGGTATGGAGAGACCCAGTACTTC. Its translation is CASSLGPATSGKGYGETQYF.

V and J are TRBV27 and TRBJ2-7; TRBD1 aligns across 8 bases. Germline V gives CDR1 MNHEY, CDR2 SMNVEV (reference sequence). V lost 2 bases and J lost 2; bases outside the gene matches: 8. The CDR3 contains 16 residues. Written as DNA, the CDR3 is TGTGCCAGCAGTTTAGCCGGACAGGGAAGCCCCTACGAGCAGTACTTC. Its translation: CASSLAGQGSPYEQYF.

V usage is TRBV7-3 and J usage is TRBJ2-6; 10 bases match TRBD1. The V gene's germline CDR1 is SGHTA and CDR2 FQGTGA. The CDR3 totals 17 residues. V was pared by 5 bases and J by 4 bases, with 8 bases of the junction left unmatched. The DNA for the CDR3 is TGTGCCAGCAGCCTGACAGGGGGCGGTTCGGGGGCCAACGTCCTGACTTTC. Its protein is CASSLTGGGSGANVLTF.

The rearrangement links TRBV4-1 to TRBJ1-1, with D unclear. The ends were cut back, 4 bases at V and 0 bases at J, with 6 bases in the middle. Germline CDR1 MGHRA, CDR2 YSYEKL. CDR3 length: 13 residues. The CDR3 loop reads CASSPRLNTEAFF. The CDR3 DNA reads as TGCGCCAGCAGCCCTCGTTTGAACACTGAAGCTTTCTTT.

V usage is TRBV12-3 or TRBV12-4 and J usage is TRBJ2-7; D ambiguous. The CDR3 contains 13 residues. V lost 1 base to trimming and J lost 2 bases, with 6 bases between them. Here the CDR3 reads CASSLVGTYEQYF. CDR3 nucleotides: TGTGCCAGCAGTTTAGTGGGTACCTACGAGCAGTACTTC.

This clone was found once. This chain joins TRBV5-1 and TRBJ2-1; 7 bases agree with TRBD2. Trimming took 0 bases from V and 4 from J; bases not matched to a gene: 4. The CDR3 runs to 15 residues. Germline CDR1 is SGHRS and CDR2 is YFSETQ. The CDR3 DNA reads TGCGCCAGCAGCTTGGGGCTAGCGGCGTACAATGAGCAGTTCTTC. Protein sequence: CASSLGLAAYNEQFF.

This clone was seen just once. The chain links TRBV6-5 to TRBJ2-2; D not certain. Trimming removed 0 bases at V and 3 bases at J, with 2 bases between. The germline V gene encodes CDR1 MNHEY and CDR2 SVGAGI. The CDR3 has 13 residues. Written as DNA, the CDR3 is TGTGCCAGCAGTTACTCGCACACCGGGGAGCTGTTTTTT. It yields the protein CASSYSHTGELFF.

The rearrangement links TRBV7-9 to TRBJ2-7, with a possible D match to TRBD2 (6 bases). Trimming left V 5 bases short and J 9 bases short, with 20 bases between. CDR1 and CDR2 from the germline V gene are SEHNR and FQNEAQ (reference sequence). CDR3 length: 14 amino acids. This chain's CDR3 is CASSPGGTSSGQYF. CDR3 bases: TGTGCCAGCAGCCCGGGTGGGACTTCCAGTGGGCAGTACTTC.

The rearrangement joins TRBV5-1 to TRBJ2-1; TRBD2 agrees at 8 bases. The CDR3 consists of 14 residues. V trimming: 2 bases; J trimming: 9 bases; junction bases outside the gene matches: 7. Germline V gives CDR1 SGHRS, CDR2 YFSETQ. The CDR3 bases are TGCGCCAGCAGCTTCGGCGGGAGGTTGGGTGAGCAGTTCTTC. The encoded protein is CASSFGGRLGEQFF.

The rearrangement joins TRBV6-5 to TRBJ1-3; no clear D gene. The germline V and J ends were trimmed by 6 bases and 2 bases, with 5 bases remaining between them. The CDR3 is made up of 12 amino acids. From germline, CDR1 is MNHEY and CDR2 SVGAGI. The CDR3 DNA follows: TGTGCCAGCAGAAGGACTGGAAACACCATATATTTT. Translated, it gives CASRRTGNTIYF.

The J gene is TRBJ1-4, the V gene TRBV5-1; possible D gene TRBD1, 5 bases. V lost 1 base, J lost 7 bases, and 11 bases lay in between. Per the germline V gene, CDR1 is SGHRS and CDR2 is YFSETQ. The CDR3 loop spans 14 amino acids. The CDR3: CASSLRGVGEKLFF. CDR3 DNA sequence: TGCGCCAGCAGCTTGAGGGGAGTGGGTGAAAAACTGTTTTTT.

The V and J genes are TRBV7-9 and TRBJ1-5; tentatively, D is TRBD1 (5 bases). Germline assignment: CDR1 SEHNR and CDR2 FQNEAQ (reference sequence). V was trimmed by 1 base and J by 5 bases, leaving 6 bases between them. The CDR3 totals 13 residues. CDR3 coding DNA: TGTGCCAGCAGCTTAGTGGGGGATCAGCCCCAGCATTTT. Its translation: CASSLVGDQPQHF. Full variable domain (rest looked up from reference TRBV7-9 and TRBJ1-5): DTGVSQNPRHKITKRGQNVTFRCDPISEHNRLYWYRQTLGQGPEFLTYFQNEAQLEKSRLLSDRFSAERPKGSFSTLEIQRTEQGDSAMYLCASSLVGDQPQHFGDGTRLSIL.

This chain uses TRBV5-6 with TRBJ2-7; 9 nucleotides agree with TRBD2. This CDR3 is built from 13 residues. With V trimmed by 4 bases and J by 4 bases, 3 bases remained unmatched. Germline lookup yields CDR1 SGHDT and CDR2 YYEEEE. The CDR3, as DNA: TGTGCCAGCAGCCCGGGACTAGCTTACGAGCAGTACTTC. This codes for CASSPGLAYEQYF.

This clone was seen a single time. In nucleotides, the CDR3 is TGTGCCAGCAGTCCCGACCCCTTCGGGTATGGCTACACCTTC. It is translated as CASSPDPFGYGYTF. The rearrangement links TRBV5-8 to TRBJ1-2; no clear D. The CDR3 extends over 14 amino acids. Germline CDR1 and CDR2: SGHTS and YDEGEE. V was trimmed by 5 bases and J by 5 bases, leaving 16 bases between them.

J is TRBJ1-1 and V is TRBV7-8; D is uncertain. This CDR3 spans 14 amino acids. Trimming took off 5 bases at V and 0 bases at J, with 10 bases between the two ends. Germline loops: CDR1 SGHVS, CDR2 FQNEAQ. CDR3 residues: CASSPDTLNTEAFF. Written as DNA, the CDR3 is TGTGCCAGCAGCCCAGACACCTTGAACACTGAAGCTTTCTTT.

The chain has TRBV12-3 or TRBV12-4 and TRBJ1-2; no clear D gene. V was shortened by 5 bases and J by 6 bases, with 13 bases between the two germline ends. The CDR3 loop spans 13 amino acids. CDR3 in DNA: TGTGCCAGCAGTCACCCCGGGAGAGATGGCTACACCTTC. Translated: CASSHPGRDGYTF.

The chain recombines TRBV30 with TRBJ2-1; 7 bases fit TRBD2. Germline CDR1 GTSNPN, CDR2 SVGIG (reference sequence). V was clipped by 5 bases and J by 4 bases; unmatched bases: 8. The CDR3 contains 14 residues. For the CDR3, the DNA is TGTGCCTGGGACGGGAGGTCTCCGTACAATGAGCAGTTCTTC. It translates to CAWDGRSPYNEQFF.

The CDR3 sequence: CASSLDPPGLAGQETQYF. The DNA for the CDR3 is TGTGCCAGCAGCTTAGATCCGCCCGGACTAGCGGGGCAAGAGACCCAGTACTTC. The J gene is TRBJ2-5, the V gene TRBV11-3; 12 bases align to TRBD2. Trimming removed 0 bases from V and 2 bases from J; junction bases left unmatched: 7. Germline-derived CDR1 and CDR2 are SGHNT and YENEEA. This CDR3 has 18 residues.

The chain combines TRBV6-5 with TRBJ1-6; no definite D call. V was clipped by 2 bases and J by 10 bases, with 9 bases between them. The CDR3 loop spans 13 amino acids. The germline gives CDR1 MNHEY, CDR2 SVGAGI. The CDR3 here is CASSYEVGSPLHF. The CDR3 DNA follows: TGTGCCAGCAGTTACGAGGTGGGATCACCCCTCCACTTT.

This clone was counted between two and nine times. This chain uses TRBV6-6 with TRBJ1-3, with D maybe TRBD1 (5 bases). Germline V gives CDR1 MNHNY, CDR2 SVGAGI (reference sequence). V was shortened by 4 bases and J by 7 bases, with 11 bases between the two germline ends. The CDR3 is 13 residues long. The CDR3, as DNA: TGTGCCAGCAGTTCAAATCGGGGGAACACCATATATTTT. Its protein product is CASSSNRGNTIYF.

CDR3 DNA: TGTGCCAGTAGTACCTATTGGACTGCCTCCTACGAGCAGTACTTC. Protein: CASSTYWTASYEQYF. The chain has TRBV19 and TRBJ2-7; tentatively, D is TRBD2 (5 bases). The V and J ends lost 4 bases and 0 bases respectively, with 13 bases between them. The germline gives CDR1 LNHDA, CDR2 SQIVND (reference sequence). The CDR3 sequence is 15 residues long.